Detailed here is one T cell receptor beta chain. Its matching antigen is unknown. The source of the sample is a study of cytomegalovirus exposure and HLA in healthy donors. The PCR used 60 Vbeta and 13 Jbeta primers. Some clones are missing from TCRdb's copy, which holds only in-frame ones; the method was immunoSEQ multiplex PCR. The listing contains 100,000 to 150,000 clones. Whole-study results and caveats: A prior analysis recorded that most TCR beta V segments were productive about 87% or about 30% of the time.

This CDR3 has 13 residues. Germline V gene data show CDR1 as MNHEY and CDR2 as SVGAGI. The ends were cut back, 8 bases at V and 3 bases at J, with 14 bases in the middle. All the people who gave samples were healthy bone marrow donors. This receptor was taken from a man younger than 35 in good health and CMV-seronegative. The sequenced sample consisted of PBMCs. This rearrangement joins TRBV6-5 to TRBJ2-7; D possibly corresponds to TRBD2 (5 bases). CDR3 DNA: TGTGCCAGCGGACTTTCCGGGATCTACGAGCAGTACTTC. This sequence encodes CASGLSGIYEQYF.